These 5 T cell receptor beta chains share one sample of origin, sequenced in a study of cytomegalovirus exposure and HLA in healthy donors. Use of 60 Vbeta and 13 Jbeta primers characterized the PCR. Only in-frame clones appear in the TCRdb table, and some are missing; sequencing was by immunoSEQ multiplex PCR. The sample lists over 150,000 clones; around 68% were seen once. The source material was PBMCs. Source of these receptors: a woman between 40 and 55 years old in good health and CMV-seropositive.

Here the CDR3 DNA reads TGTGCCAGCAGTCCGGGACAGGGGGGAGATACGCAGTATTTT. As protein: CASSPGQGGDTQYF. The genes are TRBV6-6 and TRBJ2-3; 11 bases align to TRBD1. V lost 5 bases to trimming and J lost 5 bases; unmatched junction nucleotides: 3. CDR3 length equals 14 residues. The germline gives CDR1 MNHNY, CDR2 SVGAGI (reference sequence).

CDR3 protein: CSALQGALGGYTF. In nucleotides, the CDR3 is TGCAGCGCTCTCCAGGGGGCGCTTGGTGGCTACACCTTC. The J gene is TRBJ1-2, the V gene TRBV29-1, with TRBD1 matching 8 bases. V was clipped by 7 bases and J by 7 bases; unmatched bases: 11. CDR3 length: 13 residues. CDR1 is SQVTM, CDR2 ANQGSEA, per germline.

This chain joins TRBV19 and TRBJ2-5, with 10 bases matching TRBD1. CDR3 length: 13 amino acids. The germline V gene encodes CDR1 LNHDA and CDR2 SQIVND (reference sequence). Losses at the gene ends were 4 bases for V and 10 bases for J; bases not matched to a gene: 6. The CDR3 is CASSKRDRGGQYF. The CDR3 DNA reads TGTGCCAGTAGTAAACGGGACAGGGGAGGCCAGTACTTC.

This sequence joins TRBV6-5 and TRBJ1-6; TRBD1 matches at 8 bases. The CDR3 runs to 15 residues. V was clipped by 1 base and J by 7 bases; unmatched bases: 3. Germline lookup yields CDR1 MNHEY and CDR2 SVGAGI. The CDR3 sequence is CASSYFDRGNSPLHF. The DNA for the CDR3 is TGTGCCAGCAGTTACTTCGACAGGGGAAATTCACCCCTCCACTTT.

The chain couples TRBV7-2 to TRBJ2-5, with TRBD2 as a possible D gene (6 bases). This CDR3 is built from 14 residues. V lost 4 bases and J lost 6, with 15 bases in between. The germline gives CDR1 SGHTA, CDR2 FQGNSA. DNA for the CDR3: TGTGCCAGCAGCTCTCCCGGGAGACCTAAGACCCAGTACTTC. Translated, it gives CASSSPGRPKTQYF.